The next 2 T cell receptor beta chains were all read from a single sample in a study of beta chain features in type 1 diabetes. The whole isolated RNA underwent reverse transcription, so sequencing captured expressed TCRB transcripts. Method: immunoSEQ multiplex PCR; TCRdb's copy keeps in-frame clones and lacks some. The table lists around 430,000 clones, 30% of them singletons, with 0.05% to 0.065% in the top ten. The sequenced material came from naive CD4+ T cells from blood. These receptors were collected from a man aged 18 to 29 in good health.

The chain has TRBV4-2 and TRBJ2-1; 10 nucleotides agree with TRBD1. Germline-derived CDR1 and CDR2 are LGHNA and YNFKEQ. V lost 0 bases and J lost 1; bases outside the gene matches: 9. The CDR3 length is 19 residues. CDR3 DNA: TGTGCCAGCAGCCAAGATTTGGGGACAGGGGTAGGATCCTACAATGAGCAGTTCTTC. Its protein product is CASSQDLGTGVGSYNEQFF.

The chain combines TRBV13 with TRBJ2-7; possible D gene TRBD1, 5 bases. CDR3 length: 13 residues. The ends were cut back, 5 bases at V and 1 base at J, with 9 bases in the middle. The germline gives CDR1 PRHDT, CDR2 FYEKMQ (reference sequence). The CDR3 nucleotides are TGTGCCAGCAGCAAAGGACATTCCTACGAGCAGTACTTC. Its protein product is CASSKGHSYEQYF.